These 21 T cell receptor beta chains were sequenced from one sample in a study of shared clonotypes between healthy human individuals. The protocol was immunoSEQ multiplex PCR, while the TCRdb copy is restricted to in-frame clones and leaves out a portion. The sample shows around 510,000 clones, around 96% of them seen only once. The sequencing input was naive CD4+ T cells sorted from blood. Subset meaning: CD45RA+ positively selected. These receptors all come from a woman in her twenties or thirties in good health.

A single count supports this clone. V gene TRBV2 combines with J gene TRBJ2-1, with D uncertain. The CDR3 is 12 amino acids. Germline CDR1 reads SNHLY; CDR2 reads FYNNEI. V was pared by 10 bases and J by 3 bases, with 10 bases between. CDR3 DNA: TGTGCCACCTCGGCACTCTACAATGAGCAGTTCTTC. It translates to CATSALYNEQFF. Variable domain in full (rest from reference TRBV2 and TRBJ2-1): EPEVTQTPSHQVTQMGQEVILRCVPISNHLYFYWYRQILGQKVEFLVSFYNNEISEKSEIFDDQFSVERPDGSNFTLKIRSTKLEDSAMYFCATSALYNEQFFGPGTRLTVL.

Worth noting for this clone: Different DNA sequences within this sample yield the same CDR3. The chain carries TRBV7-9 and TRBJ1-5; D is ambiguous. V lost 3 bases and J 5 bases, leaving 5 bases between the germline ends. Germline V gene data show CDR1 as SEHNR and CDR2 as FQNEAQ (reference sequence). The CDR3 runs 12 residues. For the CDR3, the DNA is TGTGCCAGCAGCTTTGGGGATCAGCCCCAGCATTTT. This translates into CASSFGDQPQHF.

The V call is TRBV2, the J call TRBJ2-2, with D hard to call. This CDR3 contains 13 residues. The ends were cut back, 2 bases at V and 5 bases at J, with 6 bases in the middle. The germline V gene has CDR1 SNHLY and CDR2 FYNNEI. In nucleotides, the CDR3 is TGTGCCAGCAGTGAATCTAGGACCGGGGAGCTGTTTTTT. This translates into CASSESRTGELFF.

This chain uses TRBV7-9 with TRBJ1-2, with D uncertain. The CDR3 totals 11 residues. The ends were cut back, 3 bases at V and 13 bases at J, with 12 bases in the middle. CDR1 and CDR2 from the germline V gene are SEHNR and FQNEAQ (reference sequence). The CDR3 region has the DNA TGTGCCAGCAGCTTGAATGAGGATTCCACCTTC. Amino acid sequence: CASSLNEDSTF.

The chain links TRBV19 to TRBJ1-1, with 8 bases lining up with TRBD1. Germline assignment: CDR1 LNHDA and CDR2 SQIVND (reference sequence). The CDR3 consists of 14 residues. J gave up 4 bases and V 2 bases, and 3 bases lay outside the gene matches. This CDR3 is CASSIQGATTEAFF. CDR3 nucleotides: TGTGCCAGTAGTATACAGGGGGCGACCACTGAAGCTTTCTTT.

The chain is built from TRBV7-8 and TRBJ2-1; no clear D. The ends were cut back, 0 bases at V and 0 bases at J, with 9 bases in the middle. The CDR3 is 16 residues long. Germline V gene data show CDR1 as SGHVS and CDR2 as FQNEAQ. The CDR3 nucleotides read TGTGCCAGCAGCTTAGCGGGAAGATACTCCTACAATGAGCAGTTCTTC. Encoded protein: CASSLAGRYSYNEQFF.

The chain combines TRBV28 with TRBJ2-3; 9 nucleotides line up with TRBD1. Germline V gene data show CDR1 as MDHEN and CDR2 as SYDVKM. CDR3 length: 15 residues. V was clipped by 4 bases and J by 4 bases; unmatched bases: 6. The CDR3 nucleotides are TGTGCCAGCAGTTACAGGGGGCTTGGGGCAGATACGCAGTATTTT. It translates to CASSYRGLGADTQYF.

This clone was seen a single time. The chain has TRBV11-2 and TRBJ2-1; D possibly corresponds to TRBD2 (6 bases). Germline CDR1 is SGHAT and CDR2 is FQNNGV. This CDR3 has 11 amino acids. V lost 8 bases to trimming and J lost 9 bases, with 11 bases between them. The CDR3 reads CASSLGGEQFF. DNA for the CDR3: TGTGCCAGCTCCCTGGGAGGTGAGCAGTTCTTC.

This chain uses TRBV19 with TRBJ1-4; D gene ambiguous. Germline lookup yields CDR1 LNHDA and CDR2 SQIVND (reference sequence). The CDR3 is 15 amino acids. V was trimmed by 3 bases and J by 1 base, leaving 9 bases between them. CDR3 in amino acids: CASSISWVTNEKLFF. The CDR3 region has the DNA TGTGCCAGTAGTATCAGTTGGGTAACTAATGAAAAACTGTTTTTT.

This rearrangement joins TRBV28 to TRBJ2-2, with D possibly TRBD2 on 5 matching bases. Germline values: CDR1 MDHEN, CDR2 SYDVKM. The CDR3 covers 16 residues. V was trimmed by 7 bases and J by 5 bases, leaving 20 bases between them. CDR3 protein: CASTRGLSIGTGELFF. CDR3 nucleotides: TGTGCCAGCACCCGAGGGCTTTCTATCGGGACCGGGGAGCTGTTTTTT.

Note on this clone: Other nucleotide sequences from this sample produce the same CDR3. V usage is TRBV28 and J usage is TRBJ2-7; tentatively, D is TRBD1 (6 bases). Deletions cut 7 bases from V and 3 bases from J, with 13 bases between. CDR1 and CDR2 from the germline V gene are MDHEN and SYDVKM. CDR3 size: 13 residues. This chain's CDR3 is CASTPGQNYEQYF. CDR3 in DNA: TGTGCCAGCACCCCGGGACAAAACTACGAGCAGTACTTC.

CDR3: CASRFGTGRETQYF. CDR3 bases: TGCGCCAGCAGGTTTGGGACAGGGCGGGAGACCCAGTACTTC. The J gene is TRBJ2-5, the V gene TRBV5-1; 9 nucleotides agree with TRBD1. The length of the CDR3 is 14 residues. The germline V gene has CDR1 SGHRS and CDR2 YFSETQ. Trimming took 5 bases from V and 5 from J; bases not matched to a gene: 7.

This chain joins TRBV19 and TRBJ2-3; tentative D call: TRBD2 (5 bases). Germline CDR1 and CDR2: LNHDA and SQIVND (reference sequence). The CDR3 extends over 16 amino acids. The germline V and J ends were trimmed by 4 bases and 4 bases, with 18 bases remaining between them. CDR3 nucleotides: TGTGCCAGTAGTAGCCAGGAGGTTACAAGGGCAGATACGCAGTATTTT. Translated, it gives CASSSQEVTRADTQYF.

The chain employs TRBV25-1 and TRBJ2-2; D gene uncertain. The CDR3 contains 14 residues. The V end lost 5 bases, the J end lost 7 bases, and 14 bases lay between the germline ends. CDR1 and CDR2 from the germline V gene are MGHDK and SYGVNS. The CDR3 loop is CASSLNGVGGELFF. The CDR3 bases are TGTGCCAGCAGTTTAAATGGGGTTGGCGGGGAGCTGTTTTTT.

V is TRBV5-1 and J is TRBJ2-3, with 10 bases fitting TRBD1. The CDR3 is 16 amino acids. From germline, CDR1 is SGHRS and CDR2 YFSETQ. V lost 1 base to trimming and J lost 4 bases; unmatched junction nucleotides: 6. The CDR3 sequence: CASSLRTGGKSDTQYF. Here the CDR3 DNA reads TGCGCCAGCAGCTTGCGGACAGGGGGAAAGTCAGATACGCAGTATTTT.

This chain uses TRBV2 with TRBJ1-5; a weak D match, TRBD1 (5 bases). The V gene's germline CDR1 is SNHLY and CDR2 FYNNEI. The V and J ends lost 5 bases and 0 bases respectively, with 5 bases between them. The CDR3 is 13 amino acids. The CDR3 DNA reads TGTGCCAGCAGTAGGGGTAGCAATCAGCCCCAGCATTTT. This translates into CASSRGSNQPQHF.

CDR3 sequence (DNA): TGTGCCAGCAGCCCTCACGTTAGCGGGAGGGGGGACACCGGGGAGCTGTTTTTT. This sequence encodes CASSPHVSGRGDTGELFF. This chain joins TRBV7-2 and TRBJ2-2; 11 bases map to TRBD2. Trimming took 5 bases from V and 3 from J; bases not matched to a gene: 11. Germline CDR1 SGHTA, CDR2 FQGNSA. CDR3 size: 18 residues. Supplemented by reference TRBV7-2 and TRBJ2-2, the full variable domain reads GAGVSQSPSNKVTEKGKDVELRCDPISGHTALYWYRQSLGQGLEFLIYFQGNSAPDKSGLPSDRFSAERTGGSVSTLTIQRTQQEDSAVYLCASSPHVSGRGDTGELFFGEGSRLTVL.

The chain employs TRBV7-7 and TRBJ2-7; a possible D gene is TRBD1 (5 bases). This CDR3 contains 13 residues. Trimming cost V 2 bases and J 3 bases, with 8 bases left between them. Germline V gives CDR1 SSHAT, CDR2 FNYEAQ (reference sequence). CDR3 residues: CASSLQGGYEQYF. The CDR3 region has the DNA TGTGCCAGCAGCTTACAGGGCGGCTACGAGCAGTACTTC.

V is TRBV7-9 and J is TRBJ2-3; D is possibly TRBD1 (6 bases). In germline, CDR1 is SEHNR, CDR2 FQNEAQ (reference sequence). V was pared by 3 bases and J by 1 base, with 14 bases between. CDR3 length equals 16 residues. The CDR3 here is CASSFWTARRTDTQYF. CDR3 bases: TGTGCCAGCAGCTTTTGGACAGCGCGCCGCACAGATACGCAGTATTTT.

The gene calls are TRBV27 and TRBJ1-1, with TRBD1 matching over 9 bases. In germline, CDR1 is MNHEY, CDR2 SMNVEV (reference sequence). The V segment lost 4 bases and the J segment 3 bases; nucleotides outside the gene matches: 9. The CDR3 is 16 residues long. The CDR3 bases are TGTGCCAGCAGTTCGGCCGGGACAGGGATGTACACTGAAGCTTTCTTT. This encodes CASSSAGTGMYTEAFF.

The V and J genes are TRBV5-1 and TRBJ1-4; TRBD1 matches at 7 bases. Germline CDR1 SGHRS, CDR2 YFSETQ. V lost 3 bases, J lost 5 bases, and 1 base stayed unmatched. CDR3 length equals 13 residues. Here the CDR3 reads CASSWGQNEKLFF. The DNA of the CDR3 is TGCGCCAGCAGCTGGGGACAGAATGAAAAACTGTTTTTT.